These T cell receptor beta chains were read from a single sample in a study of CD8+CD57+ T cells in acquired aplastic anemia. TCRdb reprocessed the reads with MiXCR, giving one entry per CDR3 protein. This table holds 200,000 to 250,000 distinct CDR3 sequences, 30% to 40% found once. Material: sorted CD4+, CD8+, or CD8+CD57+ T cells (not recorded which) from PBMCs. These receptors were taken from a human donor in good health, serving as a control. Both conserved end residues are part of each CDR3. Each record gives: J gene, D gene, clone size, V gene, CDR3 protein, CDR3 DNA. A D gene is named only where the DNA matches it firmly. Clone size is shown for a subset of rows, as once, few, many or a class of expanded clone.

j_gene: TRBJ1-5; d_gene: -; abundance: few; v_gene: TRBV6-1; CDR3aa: CASSDWDKGNQPQHF; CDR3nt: TGTGCCAGCAGTGACTGGGACAAGGGCAATCAGCCCCAGCATTTT
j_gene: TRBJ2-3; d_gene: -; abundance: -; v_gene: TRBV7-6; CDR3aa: CASSLELATSTDTQYF; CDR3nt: TGTGCCAGCAGCTTAGAACTAGCCACTAGCACAGATACGCAGTATTTT
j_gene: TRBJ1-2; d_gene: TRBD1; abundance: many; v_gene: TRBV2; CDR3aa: CASSEGDSPYGYTF; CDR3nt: TGTGCCAGCAGTGAGGGGGACAGTCCATATGGCTACACCTTC
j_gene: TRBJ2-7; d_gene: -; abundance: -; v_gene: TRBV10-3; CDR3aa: CAISEGGNILGEQYF; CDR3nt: TGTGCCATCAGTGAGGGGGGGAACATCCTTGGGGAGCAGTACTTC
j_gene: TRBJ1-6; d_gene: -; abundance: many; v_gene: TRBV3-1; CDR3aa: CASSQDVGTRNSPLHF; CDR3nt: TGTGCCAGCAGCCAAGACGTCGGCACCCGAAATTCACCCCTCCACTTT
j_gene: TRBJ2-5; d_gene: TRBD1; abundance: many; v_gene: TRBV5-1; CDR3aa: CASSSTGVETQYF; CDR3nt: TGCGCCAGCAGCTCGACAGGGGTGGAGACCCAGTACTTC
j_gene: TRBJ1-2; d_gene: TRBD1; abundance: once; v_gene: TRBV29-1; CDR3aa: CSARRTGDYGYTF; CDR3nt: TGCAGCGCCCGAAGGACAGGCGACTATGGCTACACCTTC
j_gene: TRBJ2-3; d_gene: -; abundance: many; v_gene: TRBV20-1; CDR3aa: CSAKADTQYF; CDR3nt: TGCAGTGCTAAAGCAGATACGCAGTATTTT
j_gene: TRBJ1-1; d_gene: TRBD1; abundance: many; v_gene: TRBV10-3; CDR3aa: CATSPRDREAFF; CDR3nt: TGTGCCACGTCTCCCCGGGACAGAGAAGCTTTCTTT
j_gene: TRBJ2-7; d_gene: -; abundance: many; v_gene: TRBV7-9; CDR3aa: CASRRQSTAYEQYF; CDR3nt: TGTGCCAGCAGACGGCAGAGTACCGCCTACGAGCAGTACTTC
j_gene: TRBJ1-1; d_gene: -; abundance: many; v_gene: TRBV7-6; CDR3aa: CASSFRSGPNRVSEAFF; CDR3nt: TGTGCCAGCAGCTTCCGGTCGGGTCCAAACAGGGTCTCTGAAGCTTTCTTT
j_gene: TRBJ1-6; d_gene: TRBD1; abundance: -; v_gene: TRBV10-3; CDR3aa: CAISGTGDLRPLHF; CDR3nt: TGTGCCATCAGCGGGACAGGGGACCTTCGACCCCTCCACTTT
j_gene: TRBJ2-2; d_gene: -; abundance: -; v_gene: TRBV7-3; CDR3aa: CASSGYTGELFF; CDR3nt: TGTGCCAGCAGCGGATACACCGGGGAGCTGTTTTTT
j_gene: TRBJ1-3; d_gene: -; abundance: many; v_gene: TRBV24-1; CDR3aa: CATRRSSHSGNTIYF; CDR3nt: TGTGCCACAAGGCGATCTAGTCACTCTGGAAACACCATATATTTT
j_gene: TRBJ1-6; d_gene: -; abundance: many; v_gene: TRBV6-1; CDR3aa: CASGGGRGNSPLHF; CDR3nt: TGTGCCAGTGGGGGGGGGAGGGGTAATTCACCCCTCCACTTT
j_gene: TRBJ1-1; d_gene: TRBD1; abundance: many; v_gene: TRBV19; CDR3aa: CASMMTGGTEAFF; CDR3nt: TGTGCCAGCATGATGACAGGGGGCACTGAAGCTTTCTTT
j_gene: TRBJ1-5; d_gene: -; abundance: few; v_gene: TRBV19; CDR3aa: CASSISGQPQHF; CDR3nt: TGTGCCAGTAGTATCTCTGGTCAGCCCCAGCATTTT
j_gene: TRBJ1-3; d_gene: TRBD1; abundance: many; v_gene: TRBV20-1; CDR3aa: CSAHTGAGNTIYF; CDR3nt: TGCAGTGCGCATACAGGGGCTGGAAACACCATATATTTT
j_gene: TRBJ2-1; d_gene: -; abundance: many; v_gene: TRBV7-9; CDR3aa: CASSFREPSYNEQFF; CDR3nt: TGTGCCAGCAGCTTTCGGGAGCCTTCCTACAATGAGCAGTTCTTC
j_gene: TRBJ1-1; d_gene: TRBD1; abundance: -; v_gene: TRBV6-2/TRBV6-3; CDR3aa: CASRGGGGLYTEAFF; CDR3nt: TGTGCCAGCCGAGGGGGCGGGGGGCTGTACACTGAAGCTTTCTTT
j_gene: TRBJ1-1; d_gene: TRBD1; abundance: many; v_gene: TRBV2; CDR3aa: CASSANWWGQKNTEAFF; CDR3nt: TGTGCCAGCAGCGCCAATTGGTGGGGACAGAAGAACACTGAAGCTTTCTTT
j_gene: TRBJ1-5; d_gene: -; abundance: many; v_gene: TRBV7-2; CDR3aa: CASSSATVSNQPQHF; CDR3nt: TGTGCCAGCAGCTCTGCGACAGTTAGCAATCAGCCCCAGCATTTT
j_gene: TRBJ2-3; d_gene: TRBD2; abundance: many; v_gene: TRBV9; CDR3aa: CASSVAGTSGSGADTQYF; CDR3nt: TGTGCCAGCAGCGTAGCCGGGACTAGCGGGAGTGGGGCAGATACGCAGTATTTT
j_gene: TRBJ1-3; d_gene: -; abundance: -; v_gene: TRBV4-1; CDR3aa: CASSPLDKANSGNTIYF; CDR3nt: TGCGCCAGCAGCCCGTTGGACAAGGCTAACTCTGGAAACACCATATATTTT
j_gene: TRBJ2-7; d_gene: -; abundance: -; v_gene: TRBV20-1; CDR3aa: CSARMMGYEQYF; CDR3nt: TGCAGTGCTAGAATGATGGGATACGAGCAGTACTTC
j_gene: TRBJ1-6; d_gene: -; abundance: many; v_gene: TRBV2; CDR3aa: CASSEAGAGNSPLHF; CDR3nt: TGTGCCAGCAGTGAGGCAGGGGCCGGGAATTCACCCCTCCACTTT
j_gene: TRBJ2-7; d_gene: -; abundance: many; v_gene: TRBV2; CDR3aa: CASSDIGSLRGTYEQYF; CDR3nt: TGTGCCAGCAGTGACATAGGATCCCTTAGGGGAACCTACGAGCAGTACTTC
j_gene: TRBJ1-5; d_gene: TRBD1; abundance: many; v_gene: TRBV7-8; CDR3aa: CASSFKQGASNQPQHF; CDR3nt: TGTGCCAGCAGCTTCAAACAGGGGGCAAGCAATCAGCCCCAGCATTTT
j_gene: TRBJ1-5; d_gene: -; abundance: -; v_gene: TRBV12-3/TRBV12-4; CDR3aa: CASSLALHQPQHF; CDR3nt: TGTGCCAGCAGTTTAGCCTTACATCAGCCCCAGCATTTT
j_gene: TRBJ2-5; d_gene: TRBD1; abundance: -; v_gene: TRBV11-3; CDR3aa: CASSPRGRVETQYF; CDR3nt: TGTGCCAGCAGCCCCAGGGGGCGCGTAGAGACCCAGTACTTC
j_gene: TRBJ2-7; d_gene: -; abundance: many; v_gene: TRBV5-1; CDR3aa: CASSLGAGLYEQYF; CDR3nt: TGCGCCAGCAGCTTAGGGGCAGGGCTCTACGAGCAGTACTTC
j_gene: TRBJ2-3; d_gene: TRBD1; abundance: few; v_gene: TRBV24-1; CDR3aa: CATCGRSGTAKVDTQYF; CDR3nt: TGTGCCACCTGTGGCCGATCCGGGACAGCGAAGGTAGATACGCAGTATTTT
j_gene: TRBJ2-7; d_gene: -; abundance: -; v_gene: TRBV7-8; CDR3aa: CASSLETEYEQYF; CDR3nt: TGTGCCAGCAGCTTAGAAACGGAATACGAGCAGTACTTC
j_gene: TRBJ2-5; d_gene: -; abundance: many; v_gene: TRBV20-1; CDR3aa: CSARDLHGQETQYF; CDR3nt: TGCAGTGCTAGAGATCTCCATGGCCAAGAGACCCAGTACTTC